This T cell receptor beta chain stems from a study of T-cell memory formation after mild COVID-19. Study-wide background: Clusters of TCRs were largely donor specific. Study-wide findings and caveats: The appearance of some responding clones in pre-infection memory suggested that cross-reactive memory joined. In second-wave clones peaking day 37, SARS-CoV-2 specificity remained unconfirmed. CD4+ clones that contracted lay mainly in CM and EM; CD8+ ones lay in EMRA.

TCRdb fed the 5' RACE reads into MiXCR, producing one record per CDR3 protein. The data contain 190,000 or so distinct CDR3 sequences, 20% to 25% of them singletons. The length of the CDR3 is 15 residues. The germline V gene encodes CDR1 MNHNS and CDR2 SASEGT. V gave up 3 bases and J gave up 4 bases; unmatched junction bases: 0. In the case of this clonotype: The antigen is undetermined.

This receptor was identified in an adult woman who had mild COVID-19 (a few samples of this study predate the infection). Cell type and time point are not known. The J gene is TRBJ2-3, the V gene TRBV6-1; TRBD2 matches at 14 bases. The specimen was PBMCs or a T cell subset sorted from them (not recorded which). This CDR3 is CASSETSGGADTQYF. CDR3 DNA sequence: TGTGCCAGCAGTGAGACTAGCGGGGGGGCAGATACGCAGTATTTT.